Below, 29 T cell receptor beta chains from the same sample are listed, as sequenced in a study of CD8 T cells in Susac syndrome. Random hexamers served to reverse transcribe roughly 0.5 to 1 ug RNA. TCRdb analysed the immunoSEQ multiplex PCR reads with MiXCR anew, one entry per CDR3 protein. Here the sample spans 55,000 to 70,000 distinct CDR3 sequences, 95% being singletons. The sequencing input was CD8+ T cells from PBMCs. These receptors were obtained from a human donor in good health.

J is TRBJ1-1 and V is TRBV9, with 9 bases fitting TRBD1. The CDR3 spans 14 residues. Trimming at V came to 4 bases and at J to 6 bases, leaving 7 bases not matched to a gene. The germline V gene has CDR1 SGDLS and CDR2 YYNGEE. CDR3 loop: CASSQGDREPEAFF. The CDR3 nucleotides are TGTGCCAGCAGCCAAGGGGACAGGGAGCCTGAAGCTTTCTTT.

The chain links TRBV3-1 to TRBJ2-1; 7 bases fit TRBD1. CDR1 and CDR2 (germline): LGHDT, YNNKEL (reference sequence). Trimming at V came to 0 bases and at J to 4 bases, leaving 6 bases not matched to a gene. The CDR3 is made up of 16 amino acids. The DNA of the CDR3 is TGTGCCAGCAGCCAAGATTTAGGGGGCGCGTACAATGAGCAGTTCTTC. Its protein is CASSQDLGGAYNEQFF.

This clonotype was observed once. The chain joins TRBV7-2 to TRBJ2-2; unclear D gene. Germline lookup yields CDR1 SGHTA and CDR2 FQGNSA. CDR3 length: 13 residues. V dropped 5 bases and J dropped 6 bases, with 10 bases sitting between them. This CDR3 is CASSLLPAGELFF. The CDR3 DNA reads as TGTGCCAGCAGCCTCCTCCCAGCCGGGGAGCTGTTTTTT.

The rearrangement links TRBV2 to TRBJ1-1; TRBD1 is a possible D gene (5 bases). CDR3 size: 15 residues. The germline V and J ends were trimmed by 2 bases and 3 bases, with 13 bases remaining between them. Per the germline V gene, CDR1 is SNHLY and CDR2 is FYNNEI. Written as DNA, the CDR3 is TGTGCCAGCAGTGAACCGGGACCCCGGGACACTGAAGCTTTCTTT. Amino acid sequence: CASSEPGPRDTEAFF.

V is TRBV5-6 and J is TRBJ2-7, with D uncertain. The V gene lost 7 bases and the J gene lost 1 base, with 9 bases spanning the gap. CDR1 SGHDT and CDR2 YYEEEE come from the germline V gene. CDR3 size: 12 residues. CDR3 in amino acids: CASGIGSYEQYF. The CDR3 region has the DNA TGTGCCAGCGGGATTGGATCCTACGAGCAGTACTTC.

The rearrangement links TRBV7-9 to TRBJ2-7; 13 nucleotides line up with TRBD2. Germline V CDR1 and CDR2: SEHNR, FQNEAQ (reference sequence). The CDR3 length is 15 residues. V trimming: 5 bases; J trimming: 5 bases; junction bases outside the gene matches: 6. CDR3 in DNA: TGTGCCAGCAGCCTAGTGGGACTAGCGGGGCACGAGCAGTACTTC. Protein product: CASSLVGLAGHEQYF.

This clonotype was seen only once. The chain carries TRBV12-3 or TRBV12-4 and TRBJ1-6, with no clear D. Trimming stripped 4 bases from V and 9 bases from J, with 13 bases between. This CDR3 spans 14 amino acids. The CDR3 DNA sequence: TGTGCCAGCAGTTCTAGGGCGGACTTTTCACCCCTCCACTTT. This sequence encodes CASSSRADFSPLHF.

V and J are TRBV28 and TRBJ1-5; a weak D match, TRBD1 (6 bases). Germline loops: CDR1 MDHEN, CDR2 SYDVKM. The V end was cut by 6 bases, the J end by 4 bases, with 13 bases between. This CDR3 is 14 amino acids long. The CDR3: CASSLQGGNQPQHF. For the CDR3, the DNA is TGTGCCAGCAGCCTACAGGGAGGTAATCAGCCCCAGCATTTT.

V gene TRBV7-9 combines with J gene TRBJ1-6; D not resolved. The V gene's germline CDR1 is SEHNR and CDR2 FQNEAQ (reference sequence). The ends were cut back, 5 bases at V and 5 bases at J, with 10 bases in the middle. There are 14 residues in the CDR3. CDR3 coding DNA: TGTGCCAGCAGCACGACTTTGAATAATTCACCCCTCCACTTT. Translating gives CASSTTLNNSPLHF.

This clonotype was found once. The CDR3 protein is CASSGTATYGYTF. CDR3 bases: TGCGCCAGCAGTGGTACAGCCACCTATGGCTACACCTTC. This chain connects TRBV4-1 to TRBJ1-2; no reliable D call. From germline, CDR1 is MGHRA and CDR2 YSYEKL. V gave up 6 bases and J gave up 4 bases, with 12 bases separating them. This CDR3 has 13 amino acids.

This chain joins TRBV30 and TRBJ2-1; D uncertain. V gave up 0 bases and J gave up 5 bases, with 11 bases separating them. Germline V CDR1 and CDR2: GTSNPN, SVGIG (reference sequence). This CDR3 spans 14 amino acids. CDR3 protein: CAWSVLGTHNEQFF. CDR3 DNA sequence: TGTGCCTGGAGTGTACTCGGTACCCACAATGAGCAGTTCTTC.

The rearrangement links TRBV2 to TRBJ1-5, with D maybe TRBD1 (5 bases). Trimming took off 0 bases at V and 6 bases at J, with 9 bases between the two ends. The CDR3 spans 14 residues. Germline assignment: CDR1 SNHLY and CDR2 FYNNEI. CDR3 sequence reads: CASSEAVGLQPQHF. The CDR3 DNA sequence: TGTGCCAGCAGTGAAGCTGTGGGGCTTCAGCCCCAGCATTTT.

This clonotype was seen just once. J is TRBJ2-3 and V is TRBV6-5; the match to TRBD2 covers 11 bases. Germline CDR1 reads MNHEY; CDR2 reads SVGAGI. The junction had 10 bases not matched to a gene; V was cut back by 0 bases and J by 5 bases. This CDR3 has 18 amino acids. CDR3 sequence: CASSYSTLAGGPGDTQYF. CDR3 in DNA: TGTGCCAGCAGTTACTCGACATTAGCGGGGGGGCCTGGAGATACGCAGTATTTT.

The chain joins TRBV28 to TRBJ2-2; D gene ambiguous. Germline V gene lookup returns CDR1 MDHEN and CDR2 SYDVKM. The V gene lost 9 bases and the J gene lost 1 base, with 12 bases spanning the gap. The CDR3 covers 14 residues. The CDR3 loop is CASKTVMNTGELFF. CDR3 sequence (DNA): TGTGCCAGTAAAACCGTAATGAACACCGGGGAGCTGTTTTTT. Full variable domain (outside the CDR3, taken from reference TRBV28 and TRBJ2-2): DVKVTQSSRYLVKRTGEKVFLECVQDMDHENMFWYRQDPGLGLRLIYFSYDVKMKEKGDIPEGYSVSREKKERFSLILESASTNQTSMYLCASKTVMNTGELFFGEGSRLTVL.

The J gene is TRBJ1-5, the V gene TRBV19; 7 bases map to TRBD1. With V trimmed by 5 bases and J by 5 bases, 12 bases remained unmatched. The CDR3 is 16 amino acids. CDR1 LNHDA and CDR2 SQIVND come from the germline V gene (reference sequence). In nucleotides, the CDR3 is TGTGCCAGTAGTCCGGGTACAGGGGCTATTGATCAGCCCCAGCATTTT. This codes for CASSPGTGAIDQPQHF. The full variable domain, its missing parts supplied by reference TRBV19 and TRBJ1-5, is DGGITQSPKYLFRKEGQNVTLSCEQNLNHDAMYWYRQDPGQGLRLIYYSQIVNDFQKGDIAEGYSVSREKKESFPLTVTSAQKNPTAFYLCASSPGTGAIDQPQHFGDGTRLSIL.

This clonotype was detected once. The chain links TRBV19 to TRBJ1-1; no definite D call. The CDR3 runs to 13 residues. Trimming removed 6 bases at V and 1 base at J, with 9 bases between. CDR1 is LNHDA and CDR2 is SQIVND in the germline V gene (reference sequence). CDR3 in amino acids: CASRPRENTEAFF. The DNA for the CDR3 is TGTGCCAGTAGGCCCCGGGAGAACACTGAAGCTTTCTTT.

This chain joins TRBV7-9 and TRBJ2-4; 7 bases line up with TRBD1. Germline CDR1 is SEHNR and CDR2 is FQNEAQ (reference sequence). This CDR3 comprises 15 residues. Trimming cost V 6 bases and J 7 bases; bases outside gene matches: 12. The CDR3 protein is CASRSPGTDHNIQYF. In nucleotides, the CDR3 is TGTGCCAGCAGGTCCCCGGGGACAGATCATAACATTCAGTACTTC.

This clonotype was seen just once. One end of the junction does not line up with germline, which may come from a read error. This chain joins TRBV29-1 and TRBJ1-3; D not certain. The CDR3 has 14 residues. The germline V gene encodes CDR1 SQVTM and CDR2 ANQGSEA. The CDR3: CSVEGPGSGNTIYF. CDR3 DNA: TGCAGCGTGGAAGGTCCCGGCTCAGGAAACACCATATATTTT. Together with reference TRBV29-1 and TRBJ1-3, the CDR3 gives the full variable domain: SAVISQKPSRDICQRGTSLTIQCQVDSQVTMMFWYRQQPGQSLTLIATANQGSEATYESGFVIDKFPISRPNLTFSTLTVSNMSPEDSSIYLCSVEGPGSGNTIYFGEGSWLTVV.

This chain links TRBV7-9 with TRBJ1-2, with TRBD1 matching over 7 bases. Looked up from germline, CDR1 is SEHNR and CDR2 is FQNEAQ (reference sequence). This CDR3 comprises 15 residues. The junction had 10 bases not matched to a gene; V was cut back by 5 bases and J by 4 bases. CDR3 region: CASSPRAGGAYGYTF. CDR3 in DNA: TGTGCCAGCAGCCCCCGGGCAGGGGGGGCCTATGGCTACACCTTC.

V usage is TRBV3-1 and J usage is TRBJ2-7; D remains unclear. The germline V gene encodes CDR1 LGHDT and CDR2 YNNKEL (reference sequence). The CDR3 consists of 11 residues. V lost 1 base to trimming and J lost 6 bases, with 4 bases between them. In DNA form, the CDR3 reads TGTGCCAGCAGCCAAGGAGTCGAGCAGTACTTC. Protein: CASSQGVEQYF.

The chain combines TRBV5-7 with TRBJ2-1; TRBD1 or TRBD2 may be the D gene (5 bases each). TRBV5-7 is identified as an open reading frame with a role that is uncertain. This CDR3 spans 17 amino acids. V shed 0 bases and J shed 8 bases, with 21 bases lying between them. Here the CDR3 reads CASSLGPDRGRRDEQFF. The CDR3 nucleotides read TGTGCCAGCAGCTTGGGACCCGATCGGGGCCGGCGCGATGAGCAGTTCTTC.

The CDR3 region is CSARDPAGRPYNEQFF. Written as DNA, the CDR3 is TGCAGTGCTAGAGATCCGGCGGGGCGTCCCTACAATGAGCAGTTCTTC. The chain links TRBV20-1 to TRBJ2-1, with D possibly matching TRBD2 (6 bases). The V gene lost 0 bases and the J gene lost 2 bases, with 14 bases spanning the gap. Germline CDR1 reads DFQATT; CDR2 reads SNEGSKA (reference sequence). The CDR3 runs to 16 residues.

This CDR3 is CASSLVTARANEQYF. The DNA for the CDR3 is TGTGCCAGCAGCTTAGTCACGGCGCGGGCCAACGAGCAGTACTTC. This chain connects TRBV7-9 to TRBJ2-7; maybe TRBD2 (5 bases). This CDR3 is 15 amino acids long. The germline CDR1 and CDR2 sequences are SEHNR and FQNEAQ (reference sequence). V was clipped by 1 base and J by 5 bases, with 15 bases between them.

This clonotype is a singleton in its sample. The CDR3 is CASAPTLSYNEQFF. In nucleotides, the CDR3 is TGTGCCAGCGCCCCTACACTCTCCTACAATGAGCAGTTCTTC. This chain connects TRBV7-6 to TRBJ2-1; no clear D gene. With 8 bases removed from V and 0 bases from J, the gap between germline ends came to 11 bases. The CDR3 runs to 14 residues. Germline V lookup: CDR1 SGHVS, CDR2 FNYEAQ.

The chain has TRBV19 and TRBJ2-1; D not resolved. The germline CDR1 and CDR2 sequences are LNHDA and SQIVND (reference sequence). V lost 3 bases to trimming and J lost 3 bases, with 6 bases between them. There are 13 residues in the CDR3. The CDR3 sequence is CASSMNSYNEQFF. The CDR3 nucleotides are TGTGCCAGTAGTATGAACAGCTACAATGAGCAGTTCTTC.

The chain has TRBV7-8 and TRBJ2-1; D perhaps matches TRBD1 (7 bases). This CDR3 is built from 15 residues. Trimming shortened V by 3 bases and J by 6 bases, and 15 bases separated the two germline ends. In germline, CDR1 is SGHVS, CDR2 FQNEAQ. This chain's CDR3 is CASSFTGEAINEQFF. CDR3 nucleotide sequence: TGTGCCAGCAGCTTTACAGGGGAGGCCATCAATGAGCAGTTCTTC.

The chain carries TRBV4-1 and TRBJ2-7; D may be TRBD2 (6 bases). CDR3 size: 13 residues. Trimming took off 0 bases at V and 5 bases at J, with 8 bases between the two ends. Germline V gene lookup returns CDR1 MGHRA and CDR2 YSYEKL. In DNA, the CDR3 is TGCGCCAGCAGCCAAGAAGGCGGGGACGAGCAGTACTTC. Translation gives CASSQEGGDEQYF.

The V and J genes are TRBV3-1 and TRBJ2-5, with TRBD1 matching 10 bases. The CDR3 runs 14 residues. The germline gives CDR1 LGHDT, CDR2 YNNKEL (reference sequence). Trimming cost V 5 bases and J 4 bases; bases outside gene matches: 4. As DNA, the CDR3 is TGTGCCAGCAGCTCGGACAGGGGGGGAGAGACCCAGTACTTC. Its protein is CASSSDRGGETQYF.

This clonotype was seen a few times. The rearrangement uses TRBV7-9 and TRBJ2-7; perhaps TRBD1 as D (6 bases). The V gene lost 5 bases and the J gene lost 4 bases, with 15 bases spanning the gap. The CDR3 spans 14 residues. CDR1 and CDR2 (germline): SEHNR, FQNEAQ (reference sequence). The CDR3 DNA is TGTGCCAGCAGCCACCGGGACACTCCGTACGAGCAGTACGTC. As protein: CASSHRDTPYEQYV.